This TCR beta chain was retrieved from a study of T cell clonality in common variable immunodeficiency. Study-level results: Common variable immunodeficiency TCR beta sequences reportedly had fewer deletions and N-nucleotide insertions.

Generated by immunoSEQ multiplex PCR, the TCRdb table keeps only in-frame clones and is missing some. The data show under 60,000 clones, with none appearing a single time. This clone was counted ten times or more. The antigen remains unidentified. The receptor comes from a person aged 18-70 years in good health. Sequenced sample: peripheral blood mononuclear cells.

CDR3 region: CASSEAYRGNDNEQFF. Partial CDR3 DNA: TGTGCCAGCAGTGAAGCGTACAGGGGTAACGACAATGAG. This sequence joins TRBV6-1 and TRBJ2-1, with 7 bases that match TRBD1. The CDR3 end falls 3 residues outside the read, so it is completed with the germline J gene. V lost 0 bases and J lost 5; bases outside the gene matches: 7. CDR3 length: 16 amino acids. Germline values: CDR1 MNHNS, CDR2 SASEGT.